This entry lists 26 T cell receptor beta chains sequenced from one sample in a study of shared clonotypes between healthy human individuals. Produced via immunoSEQ multiplex PCR; TCRdb's table is partial and in-frame only. Of 300,000 to 400,000 clones in the sample, roughly 87% were seen once. Sequences were obtained from memory CD8+ T cells sorted from blood. Subset described: CD45RO+ cells pooled with CCR7-negative TemRA cells. The receptors were sampled from a man aged 18 to 30 in good health.

The chain uses TRBV29-1 and TRBJ2-1, with D unresolved. Trimming stripped 4 bases from V and 3 bases from J, with 10 bases between. The CDR3 is 13 residues long. The germline CDR1 and CDR2 sequences are SQVTM and ANQGSEA. CDR3 sequence (DNA): TGCAGCGTTGTAGTCTGGGACTACAATGAGCAGTTCTTC. It is translated as CSVVVWDYNEQFF.

V and J are TRBV13 and TRBJ2-1, with TRBD2 identical over 7 bases. V shed 4 bases and J 10 bases; nucleotides not matched to a gene: 10. This CDR3 is 14 amino acids long. Germline V gene data show CDR1 as PRHDT and CDR2 as FYEKMQ (reference sequence). The CDR3 bases are TGTGCCAGCAGCTCGACGGGAGCGGGGTCCGAGCAGTTCTTC. This translates into CASSSTGAGSEQFF.

This clone has only one observation. The chain recombines TRBV28 with TRBJ1-6; the D gene is possibly TRBD1 (6 bases). The CDR3 has 16 amino acids. Germline assignment: CDR1 MDHEN and CDR2 SYDVKM. V was pared by 7 bases and J by 0 bases, with 13 bases between. CDR3 DNA: TGTGCCAGCACTCCCAGGGGCCGCTCCTATAATTCACCCCTCCACTTT. This gives the protein CASTPRGRSYNSPLHF.

V usage is TRBV6-4 and J usage is TRBJ2-1, with 15 bases aligning to TRBD2. The CDR3 loop spans 17 amino acids. Per the germline V gene, CDR1 is MRHNA and CDR2 is SNTAGT. With 2 bases clipped from V and 5 bases from J, the junction kept 4 bases outside the gene matches. The DNA of the CDR3 is TGTGCCAGCAGTGACACACGGACTAGCGGGGGGGACAATGAGCAGTTCTTC. Translated, it gives CASSDTRTSGGDNEQFF.

The chain has TRBV11-2 and TRBJ2-5; D possibly matches TRBD1 or TRBD2 (6 bases each). The J call may be wrong; the DNA end is better matched by TRBJ2-7. The CDR3 length is 15 residues. CDR1 is SGHAT, CDR2 FQNNGV, per germline. The CDR3 bases are TGTGCCAGCAGCTTAGGGGGGGCACGCAAAGACGAGCAGTACTTC. It translates to CASSLGGARKDEQYF.

This sequence joins TRBV7-9 and TRBJ2-3; D is ambiguous. CDR3 length: 12 amino acids. V was cut by 8 bases and J by 6 bases, with 12 bases left in between. Per the germline V gene, CDR1 is SEHNR and CDR2 is FQNEAQ (reference sequence). CDR3 nucleotide sequence: TGTGCCAGCGCCACATGGCGGGATACGCAGTATTTT. Amino acid sequence: CASATWRDTQYF.

The J gene is TRBJ2-7, the V gene TRBV7-6; maybe TRBD2 (6 bases). The CDR3 sequence is 15 residues long. Trimming took off 0 bases at V and 3 bases at J, with 12 bases between the two ends. Looked up from germline, CDR1 is SGHVS and CDR2 is FNYEAQ. The CDR3 DNA reads TGTGCCAGCAGCTTAGCAGCGGGCCTAGTCTACGAGCAGTACTTC. Its protein product is CASSLAAGLVYEQYF.

This clone appeared a single time. V and J are TRBV4-1 and TRBJ2-1; no clear D gene. Per germline, CDR1 MGHRA and CDR2 YSYEKL. This CDR3 contains 14 residues. Trimming removed 3 bases at V and 7 bases at J, with 13 bases between. This CDR3 is CASSQLVRGNEQFF. In DNA form, the CDR3 reads TGCGCCAGCAGCCAGCTCGTACGCGGAAATGAGCAGTTCTTC.

Regarding this clone: Other DNA sequences in this sample translate to the same CDR3. This sequence joins TRBV11-2 and TRBJ2-5, with D unclear. V lost 3 bases to trimming and J lost 5 bases, with 4 bases between them. CDR1 is SGHAT, CDR2 FQNNGV, per germline. The CDR3 totals 11 residues. CDR3: CASSFVETQYF. In nucleotides, the CDR3 is TGTGCCAGCAGCTTCGTGGAGACCCAGTACTTC.

This clone turned up a few times. The chain joins TRBV30 to TRBJ2-6; no reliable D call. The CDR3 spans 15 residues. The ends were cut back, 0 bases at V and 2 bases at J, with 8 bases in the middle. Germline loops: CDR1 GTSNPN, CDR2 SVGIG (reference sequence). Here the CDR3 DNA reads TGTGCCTGGAGTGTACTTGGGGCTGGGGCCAACGTCCTGACTTTC. Translation gives CAWSVLGAGANVLTF.

The chain carries TRBV29-1 and TRBJ1-4; D may be TRBD1 (5 bases). The ends were cut back, 2 bases at V and 9 bases at J, with 13 bases in the middle. The CDR3 has 13 amino acids. Germline loops: CDR1 SQVTM, CDR2 ANQGSEA. CDR3 in DNA: TGCAGCGTTGAAAGCGGTGACAGCAAAAAACTGTTTTTT. Translating it yields CSVESGDSKKLFF.

V usage is TRBV18 and J usage is TRBJ2-7; unclear D gene. CDR1 KGHSH and CDR2 LQKENI come from the germline V gene. V was trimmed by 1 base and J by 3 bases, leaving 7 bases between them. The length of the CDR3 is 13 residues. The CDR3 loop is CASSPQFLYEQYF. In DNA form, the CDR3 reads TGTGCCAGCTCACCACAGTTCCTCTACGAGCAGTACTTC. The variable domain in full, with the rest retrieved from reference TRBV18 and TRBJ2-7, is NAGVMQNPRHLVRRRGQEARLRCSPMKGHSHVYWYRQLPEEGLKFMVYLQKENIIDESGMPKERFSAEFPKEGPSILRIQQVVRGDSAAYFCASSPQFLYEQYFGPGTRLTVT.

V and J are TRBV4-3 and TRBJ1-6, with D unclear. V was trimmed by 0 bases and J by 8 bases, leaving 14 bases between them. The CDR3 covers 16 residues. The V gene's germline CDR1 is LGHNA and CDR2 YSLEER. The CDR3 loop is CASSQDLDKRDSPLHF. The CDR3 DNA reads as TGCGCCAGCAGCCAAGATCTAGACAAGCGAGATTCACCCCTCCACTTT.

This rearrangement joins TRBV27 to TRBJ2-6, with TRBD1 matching 12 bases. The CDR3 is 18 residues long. In germline, CDR1 is MNHEY, CDR2 SMNVEV (reference sequence). V shed 7 bases and J 2 bases; nucleotides not matched to a gene: 9. The CDR3 nucleotides are TGTGCCAGCACCCAATTATGGGACAGGGGGCCTGGGGCCAACGTCCTGACTTTC. The encoded protein is CASTQLWDRGPGANVLTF.

V gene TRBV13 combines with J gene TRBJ1-2, with 7 bases that match TRBD1. Trimming cost V 5 bases and J 0 bases; bases outside gene matches: 6. Germline V gene lookup returns CDR1 PRHDT and CDR2 FYEKMQ (reference sequence). The CDR3 is made up of 15 amino acids. The CDR3 spells CASSERDSANYGYTF. The CDR3, as DNA: TGTGCCAGCAGCGAACGGGACAGTGCTAACTATGGCTACACCTTC.

The genes are TRBV2 and TRBJ2-3; TRBD2 might be the D (6 bases). The CDR3 is made up of 16 amino acids. From germline, CDR1 is SNHLY and CDR2 FYNNEI. With 7 bases removed from V and 2 bases from J, the gap between germline ends came to 19 bases. Here the CDR3 DNA reads TGTGCCAGCAACCACGGACTGGGGGGAATCACAGATACGCAGTATTTT. Translated, it gives CASNHGLGGITDTQYF.

The V call is TRBV4-1, the J call TRBJ2-3, with 11 bases lining up with TRBD2. Germline V lookup: CDR1 MGHRA, CDR2 YSYEKL. V shed 2 bases and J 3 bases; nucleotides not matched to a gene: 1. This CDR3 spans 15 amino acids. As DNA, the CDR3 is TGCGCCAGCAGCCAACCTAGCGGGGGGACAGATACGCAGTATTTT. Its translation: CASSQPSGGTDTQYF.

V and J are TRBV2 and TRBJ2-7, with TRBD2 matching 7 bases. Germline CDR1 SNHLY, CDR2 FYNNEI. The CDR3 has 17 amino acids. V lost 7 bases, J lost 0 bases, and 15 bases stayed unmatched. The CDR3 spells CASIELGPGGSSYEQYF. Here the CDR3 DNA reads TGTGCCAGCATCGAACTGGGCCCCGGGGGGTCCTCCTACGAGCAGTACTTC. Combining the CDR3 with reference TRBV2 and TRBJ2-7 gives the whole variable domain EPEVTQTPSHQVTQMGQEVILRCVPISNHLYFYWYRQILGQKVEFLVSFYNNEISEKSEIFDDQFSVERPDGSNFTLKIRSTKLEDSAMYFCASIELGPGGSSYEQYFGPGTRLTVT.

V gene TRBV9 combines with J gene TRBJ2-7; D might be TRBD1 (5 bases). V was shortened by 0 bases and J by 3 bases, with 10 bases between the two germline ends. Germline V gene sequence: CDR1 SGDLS, CDR2 YYNGEE. This CDR3 comprises 14 residues. Here the CDR3 DNA reads TGTGCCAGCAGCGTAGAGGACACCAACTACGAGCAGTACTTC. It is translated as CASSVEDTNYEQYF. Full variable domain (rest looked up from reference TRBV9 and TRBJ2-7): DSGVTQTPKHLITATGQRVTLRCSPRSGDLSVYWYQQSLDQGLQFLIQYYNGEERAKGNILERFSAQQFPDLHSELNLSSLELGDSALYFCASSVEDTNYEQYFGPGTRLTVT.

This chain uses TRBV6-4 with TRBJ2-1; 9 nucleotides agree with TRBD2. Trimming removed 3 bases from V and 4 bases from J; junction bases left unmatched: 7. There are 16 residues in the CDR3. In germline, CDR1 is MRHNA, CDR2 SNTAGT. CDR3 coding DNA: TGTGCCAGCAGTGAATGGGCGGGGGGGCCATACAATGAGCAGTTCTTC. Translated: CASSEWAGGPYNEQFF.

This rearrangement joins TRBV5-4 to TRBJ1-3; D remains unclear. The CDR3 runs 13 residues. Looked up from germline, CDR1 is SGHNT and CDR2 is YYREEE (reference sequence). V dropped 4 bases and J dropped 2 bases, with 7 bases sitting between them. CDR3 loop: CASSQATGNTIYF. The CDR3 nucleotides read TGTGCCAGCAGCCAGGCTACTGGAAACACCATATATTTT. Filled out from reference TRBV5-4 and TRBJ1-3, the complete variable domain reads ETGVTQSPTHLIKTRGQQVTLRCSSQSGHNTVSWYQQALGQGPQFIFQYYREEENGRGNFPPRFSGLQFPNYSSELNVNALELDDSALYLCASSQATGNTIYFGEGSWLTVV.

This chain links TRBV11-2 with TRBJ2-3, with D perhaps TRBD2 (6 bases). V shed 4 bases and J shed 2 bases, with 13 bases lying between them. The CDR3 is 15 residues long. Per the germline V gene, CDR1 is SGHAT and CDR2 is FQNNGV. CDR3 nucleotide sequence: TGTGCCAGCAGCTCCTTGACGGACTACACAGATACGCAGTATTTT. The encoded protein is CASSSLTDYTDTQYF.

The V gene is TRBV4-3, the J gene TRBJ1-1; unclear D gene. Between the trimmed V and J ends, which lost 1 base and 2 bases, there was a span of 8 bases. Germline assignment: CDR1 LGHNA and CDR2 YSLEER. The CDR3 extends over 14 amino acids. The chain's CDR3 is CASSQGPGNTEAFF. Written as DNA, the CDR3 is TGCGCCAGCAGCCAAGGCCCGGGTAACACTGAAGCTTTCTTT.

This chain links TRBV27 with TRBJ2-7; tentatively, D is TRBD1 (6 bases). The CDR3 is 16 amino acids. The V and J ends lost 3 bases and 2 bases respectively, with 17 bases between them. CDR1 is MNHEY, CDR2 SMNVEV, per germline (reference sequence). CDR3 coding DNA: TGTGCCAGCAGTTTTATTTCCCGGGACACGACCTACGAGCAGTACTTC. Amino acid sequence: CASSFISRDTTYEQYF.

This clone has only one observation. This chain links TRBV28 with TRBJ1-1; D not resolved. V gave up 4 bases and J gave up 2 bases, with 11 bases separating them. CDR1 MDHEN and CDR2 SYDVKM come from the germline V gene. The CDR3 is made up of 14 amino acids. The CDR3 spells CASSYKVSNTEAFF. DNA of the CDR3: TGTGCCAGCAGTTATAAGGTGAGCAACACTGAAGCTTTCTTT.

In this sample, this clone turned up a few times. V gene TRBV4-1 combines with J gene TRBJ2-7; 7 bases agree with TRBD2. The CDR3 has 14 residues. V trimming: 1 base; J trimming: 3 bases; junction bases outside the gene matches: 3. Germline V gene sequence: CDR1 MGHRA, CDR2 YSYEKL. CDR3 nucleotide sequence: TGCGCCAGCAGCCAAGGGGGGGGGAACTACGAGCAGTACTTC. The encoded protein is CASSQGGGNYEQYF.